A single sample gave rise to the 10 T cell receptor beta chains below, sequenced in a study of monozygotic twins with inflammatory bowel disease. Following a re-call of the 5' RACE reads, TCRdb has one entry per CDR3 protein and lacks DNA. The sample has about 420,000 distinct CDR3 sequences; the top ten hold 2% to 2.5%. What was sequenced was blood. All receptors derive from a human donor with ulcerative colitis or Crohn's disease, or a healthy co-twin of an affected twin (not recorded which).

The rearrangement joins TRBV7-9 to TRBJ1-4; lacking DNA, the TRBD1 call made by TCRdb goes unchecked. The length of the CDR3 is 15 residues. Germline CDR1 SEHNR, CDR2 FQNEAQ (reference sequence). This chain's CDR3 is CASSPRDRGSEKLFF.

The chain uses TRBV6-5 and TRBJ1-1. Looked up from germline, CDR1 is MNHEY and CDR2 is SVGAGI. The CDR3 is 14 amino acids. This CDR3 reads CASSSYTEVTEAFF.

The chain combines TRBV30 with TRBJ1-2; TCRdb lists TRBD1, though no DNA is available to test this call. Germline CDR1 reads GTSNPN; CDR2 reads SVGIG (reference sequence). The CDR3 is 14 residues long. CDR3 residues: CAWSVRGGSYGYTF.

The chain couples TRBV28 to TRBJ1-5; the TCRdb call, TRBD1, lacks DNA for checking. Germline CDR1 is MDHEN and CDR2 is SYDVKM. The CDR3 covers 16 residues. CDR3 residues: CASTQNRAYSNQPQHF.

The V gene is TRBV7-7, the J gene TRBJ2-1. The CDR3 is made up of 13 amino acids. CDR1 SSHAT and CDR2 FNYEAQ come from the germline V gene (reference sequence). CDR3 loop: CASSLRSDNEQFF.

The rearrangement uses TRBV27 and TRBJ1-4; TCRdb names TRBD1, which stays unverified in the absence of DNA. The germline gives CDR1 MNHEY, CDR2 SMNVEV (reference sequence). The CDR3 is 17 amino acids. Here the CDR3 reads CASSSLGGAGTNEKLFF.

The chain is built from TRBV29-1 and TRBJ2-3; absent DNA, TCRdb's TRBD2 call cannot be checked. The V gene's germline CDR1 is SQVTM and CDR2 ANQGSEA. This CDR3 is 16 amino acids long. CDR3 sequence reads: CSVPGLAGERADTQYF.

V is TRBV9 and J is TRBJ1-6. The CDR3 runs to 15 residues. Germline CDR1 reads SGDLS; CDR2 reads YYNGEE. CDR3 region: CASSSPLEGDSPLHF.

The V and J genes are TRBV10-2 and TRBJ1-5; TCRdb calls TRBD1, which cannot be checked without DNA. CDR1 and CDR2 from the germline V gene are WSHSY and SAAADI. There are 13 residues in the CDR3. The CDR3 loop reads CASLAAGGQPQHF.

The chain carries TRBV5-1 and TRBJ2-1; TCRdb outputs TRBD1, but without DNA this stays unchecked. Germline V lookup: CDR1 SGHRS, CDR2 YFSETQ. This CDR3 has 16 residues. CDR3 residues: CASSLRQASSYNEQFF.